Below, 8 T cell receptor beta chains from the same sample are listed, as sequenced in a study of regulatory T cells in long-lasting Graves disease (dated by TCRdb to the early 2020s). The sample's time point, from its label and the paper: persistent/refractory GD, antithyroid drugs over 5 years with positive TRAb. RNA was extracted from PBMCs in TRIzol for both TCR sequencing and RNA sequencing. The protocol used for the library was multiplex PCR. TCRdb shows the sequencer as Illumina HiSeq 4000. TCR beta libraries were built with iRepertoire HTBI primers and Arm-PCR amplification of CDR3 regions. TCRdb trimmed public reads at Q25 via fastp, called clones via MiXCR and kept in-frame beta chains. Each CDR3 protein gets just one entry, which takes the most common genes and DNA from the rows behind it. The sample data list about 290,000 distinct CDR3 sequences, and roughly 21% of these were observed just once. Approximately 60% of the sample rests with the top ten.

The sample consisted of peripheral blood mononuclear cells (PBMCs), taken when the disease was refractory, from a patient treated with antithyroid drugs. The receptors were gathered from a female donor with Graves disease.

The chain links TRBV7-8 to TRBJ1-5; D gene uncertain. CDR1 and CDR2 from the germline V gene are SGHVS and FQNEAQ. Trimming removed 5 bases at V and 0 bases at J, with 14 bases between. The CDR3 is 16 residues long. The CDR3 region has the DNA TGTGCCAGCAGCCAGAGTTTGGGGTATAGCAATCAGCCCCAGCATTTT. Translation: CASSQSLGYSNQPQHF.

This clonotype has a count of ten or more. The chain links TRBV18 to TRBJ2-7; D uncertain. The CDR3 runs to 15 residues. Trimming removed 1 base from V and 7 bases from J, with 17 bases in between. Germline CDR1 KGHSH, CDR2 LQKENI. The CDR3 reads CASSPRELPTREQYF. The CDR3 nucleotides read TGTGCCAGCTCACCACGGGAACTCCCTACGAGAGAGCAGTACTTC. Full variable domain (rest looked up from reference TRBV18 and TRBJ2-7): NAGVMQNPRHLVRRRGQEARLRCSPMKGHSHVYWYRQLPEEGLKFMVYLQKENIIDESGMPKERFSAEFPKEGPSILRIQQVVRGDSAAYFCASSPRELPTREQYFGPGTRLTVT.

This clonotype was counted many times. This sequence joins TRBV7-8 and TRBJ1-1; 8 bases align to TRBD1. This CDR3 region has 14 residues. The germline V gene encodes CDR1 SGHVS and CDR2 FQNEAQ. V gave up 2 bases and J gave up 11 bases; unmatched junction bases: 10. This chain's CDR3 is CASSLPPSNRGAFF. The CDR3 bases are TGTGCCAGCAGCTTACCCCCCTCAAACAGGGGGGCTTTCTTT.

This clonotype was seen more than once but under ten times. The rearrangement joins TRBV19 to TRBJ2-4; D may be TRBD1 (6 bases). The CDR3 runs 12 residues. Germline-derived CDR1 and CDR2 are LNHDA and SQIVND (reference sequence). V gave up 3 bases and J gave up 9 bases, with 9 bases separating them. As DNA, the CDR3 is TGTGCCAGTAGTATCCCGACAGGCATTCAGTACTTC. Encoded protein: CASSIPTGIQYF.

The genes are TRBV27 and TRBJ2-2, with TRBD2 as a possible D gene (5 bases). Trimming cost V 5 bases and J 7 bases, with 14 bases left between them. CDR3 length: 14 residues. CDR1 and CDR2 (germline): MNHEY, SMNVEV (reference sequence). CDR3 in amino acids: CASSPRTRGGELFF. The CDR3 DNA sequence: TGTGCCAGCAGTCCCCGTACTCGGGGCGGGGAGCTGTTTTTT.

V usage is TRBV6-2 or TRBV6-3 and J usage is TRBJ2-5, with 8 bases lining up with TRBD1. V dropped 8 bases and J dropped 7; count of bases not matched to a gene: 9. The germline gives CDR1 MNHEY, CDR2 SVGEGT. There are 13 residues in the CDR3. DNA of the CDR3: TGTGCCAGCTGGCGGGACAGGTCATCGACCCAGTACTTC. It encodes CASWRDRSSTQYF.

The rearrangement joins TRBV27 to TRBJ2-1; 9 positions agree with TRBD2. There are 16 residues in the CDR3. V lost 4 bases, J lost 2 bases, and 6 bases stayed unmatched. CDR1 and CDR2 from the germline V gene are MNHEY and SMNVEV (reference sequence). The DNA for the CDR3 is TGTGCCAGCAGTTCCCTGGGCGGGAGGGCCTACAATGAGCAGTTCTTC. Amino acids: CASSSLGGRAYNEQFF.

The chain couples TRBV28 to TRBJ2-1, with 7 bases identical to TRBD2. V lost 8 bases, J lost 7 bases, and 14 bases stayed unmatched. Germline loops: CDR1 MDHEN, CDR2 SYDVKM. The CDR3 covers 15 residues. The chain's CDR3 is CASHLSGGSENEQFF. In nucleotides, the CDR3 is TGTGCCAGCCATTTAAGTGGCGGGAGCGAGAATGAGCAGTTCTTC.